Below are 23 T cell receptor beta chains sequenced from a single sample in a study of blood T cell repertoires in COVID-19. Measured with immunoSEQ multiplex PCR; TCRdb has only the in-frame clones, and not every one. This table holds about 180,000 clones, roughly nine tenths found once. The sample taken for sequencing was peripheral blood. All receptors come from a man between 18 and 35 years old who had recovered from COVID-19.

The chain is built from TRBV6-2 or TRBV6-3 and TRBJ1-1; D possibly corresponds to TRBD1 (5 bases). Germline lookup yields CDR1 MNHEY and CDR2 SVGEGT. With 6 bases removed from V and 6 bases from J, the gap between germline ends came to 14 bases. The CDR3 loop spans 13 amino acids. The CDR3 sequence: CASSPWQGAEAFF. The CDR3 nucleotides read TGTGCCAGCAGCCCCTGGCAGGGCGCTGAAGCTTTCTTT.

This sequence joins TRBV5-4 and TRBJ2-7, with 7 bases that match TRBD2. Trimming at V came to 3 bases and at J to 3 bases, leaving 12 bases not matched to a gene. CDR1 and CDR2 from the germline V gene are SGHNT and YYREEE (reference sequence). The CDR3 spans 16 residues. CDR3 in amino acids: CASSSEREAVYYEQYF. In DNA, the CDR3 is TGTGCCAGCAGCTCTGAACGGGAGGCCGTATACTACGAGCAGTACTTC.

The chain has TRBV5-1 and TRBJ1-1; 10 bases agree with TRBD1. Unmatched junction bases numbered 3, after V lost 4 bases and J lost 0 bases. Germline CDR1 reads SGHRS; CDR2 reads YFSETQ. The CDR3 extends over 15 amino acids. CDR3 protein: CASSPGTGVNTEAFF. CDR3 bases: TGCGCCAGCAGCCCCGGGACAGGGGTGAACACTGAAGCTTTCTTT. Together with reference TRBV5-1 and TRBJ1-1, the CDR3 gives the full variable domain: KAGVTQTPRYLIKTRGQQVTLSCSPISGHRSVSWYQQTPGQGLQFLFEYFSETQRNKGNFPGRFSGRQFSNSRSEMNVSTLELGDSALYLCASSPGTGVNTEAFFGQGTRLTVV.

The chain links TRBV12-3 or TRBV12-4 to TRBJ1-6; perhaps TRBD1 as D (5 bases). Between the trimmed V and J ends, which lost 7 bases and 10 bases, there was a span of 14 bases. The CDR3 has 13 residues. The CDR3 nucleotides read TGTGCCAGCACTTGGGGGGACGGCTCACCCCTCCACTTT. This gives the protein CASTWGDGSPLHF.

DNA for the CDR3: TGTGCCAGCAGCTTGGCGGGGGCGATCGAGCAGTACTTC. Translating gives CASSLAGAIEQYF. The chain couples TRBV11-2 to TRBJ2-7; D possibly corresponds to TRBD2 (7 bases). The CDR3 runs to 13 residues. Trimming removed 3 bases from V and 6 bases from J, with 12 bases in between. CDR1 SGHAT and CDR2 FQNNGV come from the germline V gene.

The chain recombines TRBV7-9 with TRBJ1-2; TRBD1 matches 8 bases. The CDR3 runs to 13 residues. V dropped 5 bases and J dropped 7; count of bases not matched to a gene: 6. Per the germline V gene, CDR1 is SEHNR and CDR2 is FQNEAQ (reference sequence). CDR3 protein: CASSLDRGAGYTF. For the CDR3, the DNA is TGTGCCAGCAGCCTAGACAGGGGAGCTGGCTACACCTTC.

The chain recombines TRBV6-5 with TRBJ2-1, with a weak D call TRBD2 (5 bases). Trimming stripped 6 bases from V and 9 bases from J, with 21 bases between. Germline V gene lookup returns CDR1 MNHEY and CDR2 SVGAGI. This CDR3 is built from 15 residues. CDR3 sequence (DNA): TGTGCCAGCAGCTCTATGCGGGTATTCCCTAGTGAGCAGTTCTTC. Amino acid sequence: CASSSMRVFPSEQFF.

The genes are TRBV7-8 and TRBJ2-2, with 8 bases aligning to TRBD2. Germline V lookup: CDR1 SGHVS, CDR2 FQNEAQ. This CDR3 is 14 amino acids long. With V trimmed by 10 bases and J by 6 bases, 10 bases remained unmatched. The CDR3 DNA is TGTGCCATAGGCGGGAGGAGTAGAGCCGGGGAGCTGTTTTTT. The encoded protein is CAIGGRSRAGELFF.

The V call is TRBV30, the J call TRBJ1-1, with D tentatively TRBD1 (6 bases). CDR3 length: 14 amino acids. Germline CDR1 and CDR2: GTSNPN and SVGIG (reference sequence). V lost 2 bases, J lost 7 bases, and 17 bases lay in between. In nucleotides, the CDR3 is TGTGCCTGGAGTTCACAGGGTGTTAATGGTGAAGCTTTCTTT. Protein: CAWSSQGVNGEAFF.

The rearrangement links TRBV11-3 to TRBJ2-3; D gene uncertain. Trimming took off 3 bases at V and 0 bases at J, with 7 bases between the two ends. Germline-derived CDR1 and CDR2 are SGHNT and YENEEA. The CDR3 is 14 amino acids. CDR3 coding DNA: TGTGCCAGCAGCTTGGGCCGTAGCACAGATACGCAGTATTTT. Its protein product is CASSLGRSTDTQYF.

This chain joins TRBV30 and TRBJ2-7; 7 bases line up with TRBD1. CDR1 is GTSNPN, CDR2 SVGIG, per germline (reference sequence). This CDR3 contains 11 residues. The CDR3 sequence: CAVLRGYEQYF. CDR3 coding DNA: TGTGCTGTCCTCAGGGGGTACGAGCAGTACTTC. Based on the CDR3 plus reference TRBV30 and TRBJ2-7, the full variable domain is SQTIHQWPATLVQPVGSPLSLECTVEGTSNPNLYWYRQAAGRGLQLLFYSVGIGQISSEVPQNLSASRPQDRQFILSSKKLLLSDSGFYLCAVLRGYEQYFGPGTRLTVT.

The chain employs TRBV10-2 and TRBJ1-4; possibly TRBD1 for D (5 bases). The CDR3 runs 14 residues. V gave up 7 bases and J gave up 7 bases, with 16 bases separating them. The V gene's germline CDR1 is WSHSY and CDR2 SAAADI. The CDR3 coding sequence is TGCGCCAGCAACTCCCAGGGATTCGGTGAAAAACTGTTTTTT. Protein: CASNSQGFGEKLFF.

V gene TRBV11-2 combines with J gene TRBJ1-2; D gene uncertain. In germline, CDR1 is SGHAT, CDR2 FQNNGV. Trimming took off 3 bases at V and 4 bases at J, with 9 bases between the two ends. The CDR3 is 13 residues long. In DNA form, the CDR3 reads TGTGCCAGCAGCTTTAAATACAGCTATGGCTACACCTTC. This translates into CASSFKYSYGYTF. Variable domain in full (rest from reference TRBV11-2 and TRBJ1-2): EAGVAQSPRYKIIEKRQSVAFWCNPISGHATLYWYQQILGQGPKLLIQFQNNGVVDDSQLPKDRFSAERLKGVDSTLKIQPAKLEDSAVYLCASSFKYSYGYTFGSGTRLTVV.

The chain employs TRBV5-4 and TRBJ2-1; no clear D. Germline CDR1 SGHNT, CDR2 YYREEE (reference sequence). CDR3 length: 12 residues. The V and J ends lost 2 bases and 5 bases respectively, with 5 bases between them. CDR3 loop: CASSLEDNEQFF. The CDR3 coding sequence is TGTGCCAGCAGCTTAGAGGACAATGAGCAGTTCTTC.

Concerning this clone itself: One junction end disagrees with the germline gene, perhaps due to a read error. The genes are TRBV2 and TRBJ2-4; no clear D. The CDR3 length is 12 residues. CDR1 is SNHLY, CDR2 FYNNEI, per germline. CDR3 bases: TGTGCCAGCAGTGAGGGTGAAGGCCCAGGTACTTTC. Translated: CASSEGEGPGTF.

The gene calls are TRBV5-4 and TRBJ2-3; 11 nucleotides line up with TRBD2. Germline V gene sequence: CDR1 SGHNT, CDR2 YYREEE (reference sequence). The CDR3 spans 16 residues. V lost 4 bases, J lost 8 bases, and 12 bases stayed unmatched. CDR3 nucleotides: TGTGCCAGCAGCCCCGGGACTAGCGGTATCGGGCGTACGCAGTATTTT. Translating gives CASSPGTSGIGRTQYF.

The chain couples TRBV7-9 to TRBJ2-3; D is perhaps TRBD2 (5 bases). This CDR3 is built from 15 residues. Looked up from germline, CDR1 is SEHNR and CDR2 is FQNEAQ (reference sequence). The ends were cut back, 5 bases at V and 1 base at J, with 13 bases in the middle. The CDR3, as DNA: TGTGCCAGCAGCCCCTCCGAGGGCCGCACAGATACGCAGTATTTT. Amino acid sequence: CASSPSEGRTDTQYF.

This chain connects TRBV5-1 to TRBJ2-1, with D unclear. The V and J ends lost 2 bases and 0 bases respectively, with 9 bases between them. Germline V gene sequence: CDR1 SGHRS, CDR2 YFSETQ. The CDR3 totals 15 residues. The CDR3 DNA reads TGCGCCAGCAGCTTAGCGCAGAGCTCCTACAATGAGCAGTTCTTC. This sequence encodes CASSLAQSSYNEQFF.

The V call is TRBV3-1 (or the pseudogene TRBV3-2), the J call TRBJ2-5; 7 bases agree with TRBD1. The CDR3 runs 15 residues. Losses at the gene ends were 4 bases for V and 2 bases for J; bases not matched to a gene: 7. Germline-derived CDR1 and CDR2 are LGHDT and YNNKEL (reference sequence). In nucleotides, the CDR3 is TGTGCCAGCAGCCCCCGGGACAGAAGACAAGAGACCCAGTACTTC. Protein: CASSPRDRRQETQYF.

V gene TRBV5-6 combines with J gene TRBJ1-4; possibly TRBD1 for D (5 bases). The V end lost 4 bases, the J end lost 0 bases, and 13 bases lay between the germline ends. The length of the CDR3 is 16 residues. Per germline, CDR1 SGHDT and CDR2 YYEEEE. In nucleotides, the CDR3 is TGTGCCAGCAGCGGCGCCGACAGATCAACTAATGAAAAACTGTTTTTT. Residues: CASSGADRSTNEKLFF.

The chain uses TRBV27 and TRBJ2-3, with D perhaps matching TRBD1 (5 bases). V was trimmed by 8 bases and J by 6 bases, leaving 12 bases between them. The germline gives CDR1 MNHEY, CDR2 SMNVEV (reference sequence). The CDR3 contains 12 residues. The CDR3 DNA is TGTGCCAGCGGGCCAGGGCGGGATACGCAGTATTTT. As protein: CASGPGRDTQYF.

This chain joins TRBV5-1 and TRBJ1-2, with D possibly matching TRBD1 (5 bases). V shed 2 bases and J shed 4 bases, with 12 bases lying between them. There are 14 residues in the CDR3. The germline CDR1 and CDR2 sequences are SGHRS and YFSETQ. The CDR3 protein is CASSFTKDSYGYTF. CDR3 DNA sequence: TGCGCCAGCAGCTTTACTAAAGACAGCTATGGCTACACCTTC.

The chain has TRBV28 and TRBJ2-7, with 7 bases matching TRBD1. The germline V gene has CDR1 MDHEN and CDR2 SYDVKM. This CDR3 is 16 amino acids long. V lost 5 bases to trimming and J lost 0 bases; unmatched junction nucleotides: 10. This chain's CDR3 is CASSPLDRASSYEQYF. CDR3 bases: TGTGCCAGCAGTCCCCTCGACAGGGCCAGCTCCTACGAGCAGTACTTC.